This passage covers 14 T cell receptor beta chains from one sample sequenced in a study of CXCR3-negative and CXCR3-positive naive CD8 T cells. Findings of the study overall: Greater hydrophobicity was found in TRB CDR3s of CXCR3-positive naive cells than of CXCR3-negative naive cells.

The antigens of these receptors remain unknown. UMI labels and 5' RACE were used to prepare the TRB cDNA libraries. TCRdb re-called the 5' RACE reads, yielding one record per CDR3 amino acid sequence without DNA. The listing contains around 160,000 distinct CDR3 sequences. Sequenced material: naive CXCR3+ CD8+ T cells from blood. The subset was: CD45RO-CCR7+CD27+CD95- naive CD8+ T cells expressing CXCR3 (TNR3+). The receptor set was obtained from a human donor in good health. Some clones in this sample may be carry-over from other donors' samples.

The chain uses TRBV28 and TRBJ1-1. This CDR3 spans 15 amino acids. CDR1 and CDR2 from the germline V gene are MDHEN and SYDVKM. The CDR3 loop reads CASAWRGLGDTEAFF.

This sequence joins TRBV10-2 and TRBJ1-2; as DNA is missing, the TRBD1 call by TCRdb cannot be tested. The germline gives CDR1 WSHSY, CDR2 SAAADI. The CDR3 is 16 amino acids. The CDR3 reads CASSEEGSAAYYGYTF.

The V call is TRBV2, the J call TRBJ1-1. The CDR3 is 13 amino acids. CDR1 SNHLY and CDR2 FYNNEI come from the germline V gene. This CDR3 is CASRLGWDTEAFF.

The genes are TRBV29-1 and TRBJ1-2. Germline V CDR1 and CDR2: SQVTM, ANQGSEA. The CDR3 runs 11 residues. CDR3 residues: CSAYHGNGYTF.

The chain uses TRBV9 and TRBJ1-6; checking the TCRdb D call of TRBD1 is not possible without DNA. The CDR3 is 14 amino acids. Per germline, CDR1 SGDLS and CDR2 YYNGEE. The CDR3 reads CASSGWTGGSPLHF.

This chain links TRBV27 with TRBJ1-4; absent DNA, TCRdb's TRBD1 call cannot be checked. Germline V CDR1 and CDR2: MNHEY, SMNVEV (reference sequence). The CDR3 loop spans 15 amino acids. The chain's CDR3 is CASSSPGSGVEKLFF.

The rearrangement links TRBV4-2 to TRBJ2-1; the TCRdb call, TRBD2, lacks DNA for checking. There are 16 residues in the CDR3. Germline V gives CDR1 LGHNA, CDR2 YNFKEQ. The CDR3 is CASSQRTSGPTDEQFF.

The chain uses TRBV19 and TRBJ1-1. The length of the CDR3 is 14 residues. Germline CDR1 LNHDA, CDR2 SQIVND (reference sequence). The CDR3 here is CASISVIGLHEAFF.

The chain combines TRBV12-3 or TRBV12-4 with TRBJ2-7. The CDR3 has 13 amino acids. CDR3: CASTPSGSYEQYF.

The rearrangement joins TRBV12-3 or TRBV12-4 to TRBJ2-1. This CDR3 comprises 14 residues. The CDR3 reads CASSSKLSYNEQFF.

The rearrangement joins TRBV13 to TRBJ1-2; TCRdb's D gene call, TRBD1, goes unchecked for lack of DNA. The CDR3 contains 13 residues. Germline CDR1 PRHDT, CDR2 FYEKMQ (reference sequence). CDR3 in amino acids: CASSSRVIYGYTF. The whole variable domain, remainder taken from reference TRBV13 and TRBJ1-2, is AAGVIQSPRHLIKEKRETATLKCYPIPRHDTVYWYQQGPGQDPQFLISFYEKMQSDKGSIPDRFSAQQFSDYHSELNMSSLELGDSALYFCASSSRVIYGYTFGSGTRLTVV.

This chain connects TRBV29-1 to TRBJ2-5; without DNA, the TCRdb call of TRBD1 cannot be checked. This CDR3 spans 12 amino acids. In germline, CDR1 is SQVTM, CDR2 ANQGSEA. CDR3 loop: CSIEGGSRTQYF.

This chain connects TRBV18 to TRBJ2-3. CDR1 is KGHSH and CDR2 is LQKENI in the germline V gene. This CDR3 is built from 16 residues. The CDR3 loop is CASSPPDEVFTDTQYF.

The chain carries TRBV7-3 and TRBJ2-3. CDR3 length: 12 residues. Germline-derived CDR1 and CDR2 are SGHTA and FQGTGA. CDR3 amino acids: CASSQGPDTQYF.